These 6 T cell receptor beta chains were all obtained from the same sample, sequenced in a study of CD8+ T cells in alopecia areata. Treatment specified: oral pan-JAK inhibitor, 5-10 mg twice daily. RNA was extracted and reverse transcribed into cDNA as the sequencing template. TCRdb's table, derived via immunoSEQ multiplex PCR, lists solely in-frame clones and lacks some. Of 80,000 to 95,000 clones listed, around 47% are singletons. The starting material was CD8+ T cells sorted from blood, obtained at week 24, from a patient treated with tofacitinib. These receptors all stem from a human donor with alopecia areata.

This chain links TRBV6-5 with TRBJ1-5; tentative D call: TRBD1 (5 bases). This CDR3 spans 14 amino acids. V was pared by 6 bases and J by 3 bases, with 12 bases between. The V gene's germline CDR1 is MNHEY and CDR2 SVGAGI. Here the CDR3 reads CASRSSGDNQPQHF. In DNA form, the CDR3 reads TGTGCCAGCAGATCCTCGGGGGACAATCAGCCCCAGCATTTT.

Here the CDR3 DNA reads TGTGCCAAACTCCCCCCCGGGACAAAGAACACCGGGGAGCTGTTTTTT. Translating gives CAKLPPGTKNTGELFF. The chain links TRBV6-6 to TRBJ2-2, with a tentative D call TRBD1 (6 bases). The CDR3 runs 16 residues. Trimming took 10 bases from V and 1 from J, leaving 19 bases between them. Per germline, CDR1 MNHNY and CDR2 SVGAGI (reference sequence).

This clone came up many times. This rearrangement joins TRBV27 to TRBJ1-1; 8 nucleotides agree with TRBD1. Germline V gives CDR1 MNHEY, CDR2 SMNVEV (reference sequence). This CDR3 has 13 residues. The ends lost 7 bases at V and 4 bases at J; junction bases unmatched: 5. The CDR3 spells CASTLTGGTEAFF. CDR3 nucleotide sequence: TGTGCCAGCACCCTCACAGGGGGCACTGAAGCTTTCTTT.

This clone has just one count. J is TRBJ2-7 and V is TRBV30, with a weak D call TRBD2 (7 bases). The CDR3 has 15 residues. In germline, CDR1 is GTSNPN, CDR2 SVGIG (reference sequence). V was pared by 3 bases and J by 3 bases, with 18 bases between. CDR3 loop: CAWSQGGGPGYEQYF. The CDR3 region has the DNA TGTGCCTGGAGCCAAGGGGGGGGCCCAGGCTACGAGCAGTACTTC.

V gene TRBV10-3 combines with J gene TRBJ2-1; no clear D. Looked up from germline, CDR1 is ENHRY and CDR2 is SYGVKD. V lost 6 bases to trimming and J lost 5 bases, with 14 bases between them. The CDR3 loop spans 14 amino acids. The CDR3 DNA is TGTGCCATCAGATCCTCCGCCAGCCACAATGAGCAGTTCTTC. Translated: CAIRSSASHNEQFF.

There are a few counts of this clone. The V gene is TRBV5-4, the J gene TRBJ2-3; possibly TRBD2 for D (5 bases). Trimming removed 2 bases from V and 1 base from J, with 11 bases in between. Germline-derived CDR1 and CDR2 are SGHNT and YYREEE (reference sequence). This CDR3 has 15 amino acids. CDR3: CASSLGTRGTDTQYF. CDR3 nucleotide sequence: TGTGCCAGCAGCTTAGGAACTAGAGGCACAGATACGCAGTATTTT.